This paragraph covers one T cell receptor beta chain sequence. Via MiXCR, TCRdb re-called the RACE reads, giving one row per CDR3 protein. The sample has 180,000 or so distinct CDR3 sequences, 24% seen once; the top ten hold approximately 2.3%. As for time point: patch test 3, about 24 weeks after DPC sensitization. Specified treatment: therapeutic diphenylcyclopropenone sensitization with weekly scalp DPC. Staff drew blood before applying each patch test. The source of the sample is a study of human T cells and chemical hapten exposure. Across the study: Patch testing placed 0.01% DPC on the upper back, with readings at 6 days. Women made up most patients, who had alopecia areata, totalis or universalis. Per-sample TCR yield variation was attributed mainly to small pooled library volume differences.

The CDR3 totals 17 residues. Between the trimmed V and J ends, which lost 2 bases and 2 bases, there was a span of 17 bases. CDR1 is MNHEY and CDR2 is SVGAGI in the germline V gene. The sequencing used whole blood, collected in connection with sensitization to the hapten diphenylcyclopropenone (DPC). V usage is TRBV6-5 and J usage is TRBJ2-3; D call uncertain. The receptor's source is a woman between 35 and 50 years old with alopecia areata. Some clones in this sample may be carry-over from other donors' samples. The CDR3 loop reads CASSYGGSTSFTDTQYF. DNA for the CDR3: TGTGCCAGCAGTTACGGCGGCAGTACATCGTTCACAGATACGCAGTATTTT.